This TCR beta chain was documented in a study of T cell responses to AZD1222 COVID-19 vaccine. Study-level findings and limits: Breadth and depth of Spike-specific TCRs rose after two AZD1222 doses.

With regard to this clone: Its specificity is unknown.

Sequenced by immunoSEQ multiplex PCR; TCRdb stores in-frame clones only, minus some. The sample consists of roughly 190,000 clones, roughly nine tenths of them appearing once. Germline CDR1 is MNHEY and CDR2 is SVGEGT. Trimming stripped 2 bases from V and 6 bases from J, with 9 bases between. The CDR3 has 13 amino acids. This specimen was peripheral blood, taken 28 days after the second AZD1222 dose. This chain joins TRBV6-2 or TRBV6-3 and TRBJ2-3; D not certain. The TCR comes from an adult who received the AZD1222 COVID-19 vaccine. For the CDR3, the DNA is TGTGCCAGCAGTTACATGGATCCGGATACGCAGTATTTT. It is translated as CASSYMDPDTQYF.